This TCR beta chain was captured by sequencing in a study of shared clonotypes between healthy human individuals. CDR3 length: 14 residues. V gave up 3 bases and J gave up 0 bases, with 6 bases separating them. The germline gives CDR1 KGHSH, CDR2 LQKENI. The repertoire was sequenced with immunoSEQ multiplex PCR; TCRdb's copy has only in-frame clones and lacks some. This sample has about 380,000 clones, with approximately 96% found just once. This TCR was recovered from a man aged 25-45 years in good health. The material sequenced was memory CD8+ T cells sorted from blood. Noted subset: CD45RO+ cells pooled with CCR7-negative TemRA cells. V and J are TRBV18 and TRBJ2-1; D unresolved. CDR3 region: CASSPLSSYNEQFF. In nucleotides, the CDR3 is TGTGCCAGCTCACCCCTGTCCTCCTACAATGAGCAGTTCTTC.